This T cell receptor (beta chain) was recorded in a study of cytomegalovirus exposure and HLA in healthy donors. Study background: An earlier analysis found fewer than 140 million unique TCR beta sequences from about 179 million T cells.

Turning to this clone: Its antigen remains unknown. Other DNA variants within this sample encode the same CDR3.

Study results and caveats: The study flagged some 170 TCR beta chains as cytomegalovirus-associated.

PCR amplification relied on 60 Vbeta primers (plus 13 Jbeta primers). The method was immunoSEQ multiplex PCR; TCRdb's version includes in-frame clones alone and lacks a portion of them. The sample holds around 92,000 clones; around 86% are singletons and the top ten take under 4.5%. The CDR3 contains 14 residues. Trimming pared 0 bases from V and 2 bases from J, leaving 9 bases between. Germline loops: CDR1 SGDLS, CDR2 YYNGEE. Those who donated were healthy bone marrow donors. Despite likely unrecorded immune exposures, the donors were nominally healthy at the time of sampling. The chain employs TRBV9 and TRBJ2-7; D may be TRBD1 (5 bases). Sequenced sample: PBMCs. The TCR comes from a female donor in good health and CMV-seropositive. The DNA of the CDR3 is TGTGCCAGCAGCGTAGGTGCAGGGACCTACGAGCAGTACTTC. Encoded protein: CASSVGAGTYEQYF.